Listed here are 19 T cell receptor beta chains from one sample, sequenced in a study of tumor-infiltrating lymphocytes in primary liver carcinoma. Both RNA and DNA were isolated together from approximately 20-30 mg of bulk tissue that had not been sorted. A primer in the constant region served to generate TCR beta cDNA from roughly 550 ng of total RNA. TCR beta libraries came from three nested multiplex PCR rounds using slightly modified ARM-PCR. The two initial PCR rounds, about 9 cycles each, used TRBV1-TRBV30 forward and C-beta reverse primers. Using its own MiXCR run on the multiplex PCR reads, TCRdb lists one record per CDR3 protein. This sample has 150,000 to 200,000 distinct CDR3 sequences; roughly 80% occur once, and the top ten carry around 18%. The specimen was tumor tissue from primary liver carcinoma. The receptors were sampled from a man aged 35 to 55 with primary liver carcinoma and hepatitis B virus infection.

Worth noting for this clonotype: Since no conserved phenylalanine or tryptophan closes the CDR3, a read error is the likely cause. The rearrangement uses TRBV7-9 and TRBJ1-4; the D gene is possibly TRBD1 (5 bases). The CDR3 covers 15 residues. CDR1 is SEHNR and CDR2 is FQNEAQ in the germline V gene (reference sequence). The CDR3 is CANSSGGTLNEKLFS. For the CDR3, the DNA is TGTGCCAACAGCTCGGGAGGGACGCTCAATGAAAAACTGTTTTCT.

Of note for this clonotype: A read error is likely, as this CDR3 ends without the conserved phenylalanine or tryptophan. No DNA is shown, since the ends of the CDR3 on it are uncertain; the CDR3 is the one TCRdb lists. The CDR3 sequence: CASSWTGYYEKYL. The rearrangement links TRBV12-3 or TRBV12-4 to TRBJ2-7; the listed D gene, TRBD1, was not tested against the DNA. Including both end residues, the CDR3 is 13 amino acids long.

This clonotype was counted at least ten times. The V and J genes are TRBV10-3 and TRBJ1-2, with 8 positions matching TRBD1. This CDR3 region has 14 residues. J lost 5 bases, V lost 3 bases, and 5 bases had no gene match. CDR1 and CDR2 from the germline V gene are ENHRY and SYGVKD. The CDR3 nucleotides are TGTGCCATCAGTGAAAAGGGACAGGCTTATGGCTACACCTTC. Amino acids: CAISEKGQAYGYTF.

The V call is TRBV12-3 or TRBV12-4, the J call TRBJ2-1; the D gene is possibly TRBD1 (5 bases). V was clipped by 7 bases and J by 7 bases, with 20 bases between them. CDR3 length: 15 amino acids. The CDR3 DNA is TGTGCCAGCACCTACGGTAGGGGATTTCTTAATGAGCAGTTCTTC. As protein: CASTYGRGFLNEQFF.

This clonotype appeared many times. The chain is built from TRBV4-3 and TRBJ1-1, with D perhaps matching TRBD1 (5 bases). Germline-derived CDR1 and CDR2 are LGHNA and YSLEER. V lost 4 bases and J lost 5, with 11 bases in between. CDR3 size: 13 residues. The CDR3 region is CASSLGGFTEAFF. The CDR3 coding sequence is TGCGCCAGCAGCCTCGGGGGGTTTACTGAAGCTTTCTTT.

The chain combines TRBV4-1 with TRBJ2-2; D call uncertain. The germline V gene has CDR1 MGHRA and CDR2 YSYEKL. This CDR3 is 13 amino acids long. V dropped 3 bases and J dropped 5 bases, with 7 bases sitting between them. The CDR3 spells CASSHTVTGELFF. CDR3 nucleotide sequence: TGCGCCAGCAGCCACACCGTAACCGGGGAGCTGTTTTTT.

V is TRBV2 and J is TRBJ2-3, with D possibly being TRBD2 (6 bases). V gave up 8 bases and J gave up 2 bases, with 11 bases separating them. Per germline, CDR1 SNHLY and CDR2 FYNNEI. The CDR3 is 13 residues long. CDR3 nucleotides: TGTGCCAGCGGGACTCAACCCACAGATACGCAGTATTTT. Its translation is CASGTQPTDTQYF.

The chain recombines TRBV5-4 with TRBJ1-5; D is possibly TRBD1 (5 bases). CDR3 length: 15 residues. Germline CDR1 reads SGHNT; CDR2 reads YYREEE (reference sequence). Trimming shortened V by 8 bases and J by 2 bases, and 17 bases separated the two germline ends. The DNA for the CDR3 is TGTGCCAGAAGCATCTTGGGCAGGGGCAATCAGCCCCAGCATTTT. Translation gives CARSILGRGNQPQHF. The full variable domain, completed using reference TRBV5-4 and TRBJ1-5, is ETGVTQSPTHLIKTRGQQVTLRCSSQSGHNTVSWYQQALGQGPQFIFQYYREEENGRGNFPPRFSGLQFPNYSSELNVNALELDDSALYLCARSILGRGNQPQHFGDGTRLSIL.

With respect to this clonotype: Possible read error: a much larger clone is one base away. The CDR3 protein is CACHRDSRGEQYF. As DNA, the CDR3 is TGTGCCTGCCACCGGGACTCAAGGGGCGAGCAGTACTTC. The chain links TRBV30 to TRBJ2-7, with D perhaps matching TRBD2 (6 bases). With 6 bases removed from V and 6 bases from J, the gap between germline ends came to 18 bases. Germline V gives CDR1 GTSNPN, CDR2 SVGIG (reference sequence). The length of the CDR3 is 13 residues. The full variable domain, its missing parts supplied by reference TRBV30 and TRBJ2-7, is SQTIHQWPATLVQPVGSPLSLECTVEGTSNPNLYWYRQAAGRGLQLLFYSVGIGQISSEVPQNLSASRPQDRQFILSSKKLLLSDSGFYLCACHRDSRGEQYFGPGTRLTVT.

Comments on this clonotype: Germline and junction disagree at one end, which may indicate a read error. The J gene is TRBJ2-5, the V gene TRBV5-8, with D perhaps matching TRBD1 or TRBD2 (5 bases each). Germline CDR1 reads SGHTS; CDR2 reads YDEGEE. The CDR3 length is 13 residues. The CDR3 reads CTSSPGPGKTQYF. For the CDR3, the DNA is TGTACCAGCAGCCCGGGACCTGGAAAGACCCAGTACTTC.

Concerning this clonotype: Compared with germline, one end of the junction differs, possibly owing to a read error. This chain uses TRBV10-1 with TRBJ2-1; 7 bases align to TRBD2. The CDR3 runs 14 residues. Germline CDR1 is WNHNN and CDR2 is SYGVQD (reference sequence). The CDR3 nucleotides read TGCGCCAACAGTGAGTTTTCGCGAGCGGGAAAGCAGTTCTTC. Its translation is CANSEFSRAGKQFF.

Turning to this clonotype: The CDR3 end shows no conserved phenylalanine or tryptophan, and so a read error is likely. The chain carries TRBV12-3 or TRBV12-4 and TRBJ1-2; D is unresolved. The CDR3 contains 13 residues. CDR3 DNA sequence: TGTGCCATCAGTTATACATTGAACTATGGCTACACCCTC. Translated, it gives CAISYTLNYGYTL.

Remarks on this clonotype: An end of the junction does not agree with germline; a read error may underlie this. The chain uses TRBV29-1 and TRBJ1-1; 9 bases are a match to TRBD1. The CDR3 runs 14 residues. From germline, CDR1 is SQVTM and CDR2 ANQGSEA. The CDR3 DNA is TGCAGCGTGACAGGGGGTGCAATGAACTCTGAAGCTTTCTTT. Its translation is CSVTGGAMNSEAFF.

This sequence joins TRBV30 and TRBJ2-7; D possibly corresponds to TRBD1 (6 bases). Per the germline V gene, CDR1 is GTSNPN and CDR2 is SVGIG (reference sequence). The CDR3 has 12 residues. The V and J ends lost 3 bases and 7 bases respectively, with 13 bases between them. CDR3 residues: CAWRGRGYEQYF. Here the CDR3 DNA reads TGTGCCTGGAGGGGCAGGGGCTATGAGCAGTACTTC.

Notes on this clonotype: A junction end diverges from the germline sequence, so it may reflect a read error. This sequence joins TRBV12-3 or TRBV12-4 and TRBJ2-3; 9 bases are a match to TRBD1. The CDR3 consists of 17 residues. CDR3 loop: CASSLNVDRGRADTQYF. CDR3 sequence (DNA): TGTGCCAGCAGTTTAAACGTGGACAGGGGACGGGCAGATACGCAATATTTT.

Concerning this clonotype: The junction does not match germline at one end; this may be a read error. CDR3 sequence: CSVEVLESQVTGELFF. CDR3 nucleotide sequence: TGCAGTGTTGAAGTACTGGAATCTCAGGTCACCGGGGAGCTGTTTTTT. J is TRBJ2-2 and V is TRBV29-1, with unresolved D. CDR3 length equals 16 residues. Germline CDR1 is SQVTM and CDR2 is ANQGSEA.

The rearrangement joins TRBV29-1 to TRBJ2-1, with D uncertain. CDR1 SQVTM and CDR2 ANQGSEA come from the germline V gene. The CDR3 sequence is 10 residues long. The CDR3 coding sequence is TGCAGTCTTGATAATAATGAGCAGTTCTTC. It encodes CSLDNNEQFF.

The chain couples TRBV20-1 to TRBJ2-1; D unresolved. CDR3 length equals 14 residues. Trimming removed 6 bases at V and 2 bases at J, with 14 bases between. Germline V CDR1 and CDR2: DFQATT, SNEGSKA (reference sequence). This chain's CDR3 is CSARPARTYNEQFF. CDR3 sequence (DNA): TGCAGTGCCCGGCCAGCGCGGACCTACAATGAGCAGTTCTTC.

This clonotype is medium-sized (0.01 to 0.1%). The J gene is TRBJ1-1, the V gene TRBV12-3 or TRBV12-4; perhaps TRBD1 as D (5 bases). There are 14 residues in the CDR3. Trimming took 5 bases from V and 5 from J, leaving 15 bases between them. The CDR3 nucleotides are TGTGCCAGCAGTATCGGGACCGGGGGGACTGAAGCTTTCTTT. Amino acid sequence: CASSIGTGGTEAFF.